This T cell receptor beta chain was observed in a study of blood T cell repertoires in COVID-19. About the research overall: The cDNA or gDNA used as material had been derived from T cells, B-cell-depleted T cells, or PBMCs.

This clone was observed a handful of times. V dropped 9 bases and J dropped 2; count of bases not matched to a gene: 19. Germline assignment: CDR1 LNHNV and CDR2 YYDKDF (reference sequence). This CDR3 has 19 residues. Authors' data handling: Reference gene primer amplification gave estimated nucleated cell counts. Assay: immunoSEQ multiplex PCR; the TCRdb copy retains only in-frame clones and omits some. The V and J calls and clone size come from that table; D and trimming were worked out from the DNA. The data contain 200,000 to 250,000 clones, 65% to 90% of them seen just once; the ten biggest clones take up around 5.5%.

The clonotype originates from a man aged 45-60 years with COVID-19, enrolled during active disease. The sample was peripheral blood. J is TRBJ2-6 and V is TRBV15; 7 bases are a match to TRBD1. In nucleotides, the CDR3 is TGTGCCACTAGGAACAGGGGAACGGCTCTGCGTCCTGGGGCCAACGTCCTGACTTTC. It yields the protein CATRNRGTALRPGANVLTF.